This is a list of T cell receptor beta chains from one sample in a study of spatial heterogeneity in lung cancer. TCRdb ran MiXCR on the 5' RACE reads and lists one entry per CDR3 protein. The data contain roughly 82,000 distinct CDR3 sequences, roughly 12% of them singletons. Here the sequenced sample was PBMCs, taken at surgery. The receptors come from a male donor with early-stage non-small cell lung cancer. Both conserved end residues are part of each CDR3. D genes are given only for firm matches. Size values are once, few and many counts, or a class for expanded clones, and some rows have none.

>-|many|TRBJ2-5|TRBV6-1
CASSQEGDALETQYF
TGTGCCAGCAGCCAGGAGGGGGACGCCCTAGAGACCCAGTACTTC
>-|few|TRBJ2-2|TRBV20-1
CSARGANTGELFF
TGCAGTGCCAGGGGGGCGAACACCGGGGAGCTGTTTTTT
>-|-|TRBJ2-1|TRBV20-1
CSARDGSLARFRGNEQFF
TGCAGTGCTAGAGATGGAAGCCTAGCGAGGTTCCGGGGGAATGAGCAGTTCTTC
>-|-|TRBJ2-5|TRBV5-1
CASSLGRTYQETQYF
TGCGCCAGCAGCTTGGGAAGGACCTACCAAGAGACCCAGTACTTC
>TRBD2|once|TRBJ2-5|TRBV5-1
CASSLIARENRETQYF
TGCGCCAGCAGCTTGATCGCGCGGGAGAATCGAGAGACCCAGTACTTC
>-|-|TRBJ1-4|TRBV30
CAWSSGTGEKLFF
TGTGCCTGGAGCAGTGGGACGGGTGAAAAACTGTTTTTT
>-|many|TRBJ2-5|TRBV3-1
CASSQSLGETQYF
TGTGCCAGCAGCCAGAGCTTAGGAGAGACCCAGTACTTC
>-|-|TRBJ1-5|TRBV6-6
CASRAFSNQPQHF
TGTGCCAGCAGGGCCTTTAGCAATCAGCCCCAGCATTTT
>-|many|TRBJ2-2|TRBV6-6
CASSQPGRQAAGELFF
TGTGCCAGCAGTCAACCCGGTCGACAGGCCGCCGGGGAGCTGTTTTTT
>TRBD2|-|TRBJ2-1|TRBV5-5
CASSLMLAGASYNEQFF
TGTGCCAGCAGCTTAATGCTAGCGGGGGCCTCTTACAATGAGCAGTTCTTC
>-|-|TRBJ2-7|TRBV11-2
CASSLDPGYEQYF
TGTGCCAGCAGCTTAGATCCCGGTTACGAGCAGTACTTC
>-|few|TRBJ2-1|TRBV5-1
CASSSLQGGLNEQFF
TGCGCCAGCAGCTCACTTCAGGGGGGGTTGAATGAGCAGTTCTTC
>-|few|TRBJ1-4|TRBV19
CASSAGTSAKLFF
TGTGCCAGTAGTGCCGGGACCTCTGCAAAACTGTTTTTT
>TRBD2|-|TRBJ2-5|TRBV12-3/TRBV12-4
CASSLDGGVRETQYF
TGTGCCAGCAGTTTAGACGGGGGGGTTCGGGAGACCCAGTACTTC
>-|-|TRBJ2-3|TRBV2
CASSERGRRTDTQYF
TGTGCCAGCAGTGAACGGGGGCGAAGGACAGATACGCAGTATTTT
>-|-|TRBJ1-1|TRBV6-6
CASSPRQGAVTEAFF
TGTGCCAGCAGTCCCCGGCAGGGCGCCGTAACTGAAGCTTTCTTT
>-|few|TRBJ2-1|TRBV29-1
CSVVKGRPYNEQFF
TGCAGCGTTGTGAAGGGGAGACCCTACAATGAGCAGTTCTTC
>-|few|TRBJ2-3|TRBV27
CASSYDRTDTQYF
TGTGCCAGCAGTTACGATAGAACAGATACGCAGTATTTT
>TRBD1|many|TRBJ1-2|TRBV7-9
CASSSATHRTGYYGYTF
TGTGCCAGCAGCTCCGCGACCCACAGGACAGGGTATTATGGCTACACCTTC
>-|-|TRBJ1-3|TRBV12-3/TRBV12-4
CASKGDTIYF
TGTGCCAGCAAGGGGGACACCATATATTTT
>-|-|TRBJ1-6|TRBV30
CAWSVRDTSPLHF
TGTGCCTGGAGTGTACGGGACACTTCACCCCTCCACTTT
>-|many|TRBJ1-1|TRBV5-1
CASSLVVGEEGNTEAFF
TGCGCCAGCAGCTTGGTCGTAGGGGAAGAAGGGAACACTGAAGCTTTCTTT
>-|many|TRBJ2-1|TRBV5-1
CASSLVGATNGEEQFF
TGCGCCAGCAGCTTGGTGGGGGCGACAAACGGAGAAGAGCAGTTCTTC
>TRBD1|-|TRBJ1-5|TRBV12-3/TRBV12-4
CASSLDRGQYQPQHF
TGTGCCAGCAGTTTGGACAGGGGGCAATATCAGCCCCAGCATTTT
>TRBD2|-|TRBJ2-3|TRBV28
CASRPGGAGDTQYF
TGTGCCAGCAGACCCGGGGGGGCCGGGGATACGCAGTATTTT
>-|-|TRBJ2-6|TRBV5-6
CASSWGGFFSSGANVLTF
TGTGCCAGCAGCTGGGGCGGATTTTTTAGCTCTGGGGCCAACGTCCTGACTTTC
>TRBD2|many|TRBJ2-1|TRBV20-1
CSASRTRGNEQFF
TGCAGTGCTTCCCGGACTAGGGGAAATGAGCAGTTCTTC
>-|-|TRBJ2-7|TRBV19
CASSPKGTPPYEQYF
TGTGCCAGTAGCCCGAAAGGGACACCTCCCTACGAGCAGTACTTC
>-|-|TRBJ1-2|TRBV6-2/TRBV6-3
CASRGDGTGGYTF
TGTGCCAGCAGGGGGGACGGAACGGGAGGCTACACCTTC
>-|many|TRBJ2-3|TRBV6-5
CASSYSRGGDTQYF
TGTGCCAGCAGTTACAGCAGGGGAGGAGATACGCAGTATTTT
>TRBD2|-|TRBJ2-1|TRBV5-5
CASSLVGLAPNDEQFF
TGTGCCAGCAGCTTGGTGGGACTAGCGCCTAACGATGAGCAGTTCTTC
>TRBD1|-|TRBJ2-7|TRBV5-1
CASSPTGGQNYEQYF
TGCGCCAGCAGTCCCACAGGGGGTCAGAACTACGAGCAGTACTTC
>TRBD1|few|TRBJ2-2|TRBV9
CASSPTGGAGELFF
TGTGCCAGCAGCCCGACAGGGGGAGCCGGGGAGCTGTTTTTT
>-|few|TRBJ2-7|TRBV5-1
CASSLDRAYEQYF
TGCGCCAGCAGCTTGGATCGGGCCTACGAGCAGTACTTC
>-|many|TRBJ2-3|TRBV4-1
CASSQEKGQRDTQYF
TGCGCCAGCAGCCAAGAAAAGGGCCAACGGGATACGCAGTATTTT
>-|-|TRBJ2-6|TRBV5-6
CASSWGLTSGANVLTF
TGTGCCAGCAGCTGGGGACTGACCTCTGGGGCCAACGTCCTGACTTTC
>TRBD1|-|TRBJ2-3|TRBV18
CASSPPEDRGTDTQYF
TGTGCCAGCTCACCACCGGAGGACAGGGGCACAGATACGCAGTATTTT
>TRBD1|-|TRBJ1-5|TRBV12-3/TRBV12-4
CASTGQANQPQHF
TGTGCCAGCACTGGACAGGCCAATCAGCCCCAGCATTTT
>-|-|TRBJ1-5|TRBV3-1
CASSQDLGENQPQQF
TGTGCCAGCAGCCAAGATCTGGGAGAAAATCAGCCCCAGCAATTT
>-|-|TRBJ2-5|TRBV29-1
CSVPQPEETQYF
TGCAGCGTTCCCCAGCCAGAGGAGACCCAGTACTTC
>TRBD2|-|TRBJ2-1|TRBV5-1
CASSSLAGENNEQFF
TGCGCCAGCAGCTCACTAGCGGGAGAGAATAATGAGCAGTTCTTC